This T cell receptor beta chain was sequenced for a study of T cell responses to AZD1222 COVID-19 vaccine. Study-wide results and caveats: Baseline serology detected seropositivity in only 6 or 7 AZD1222 recipients. Regions 160-218 and 743-854 dominated among vaccine-associated CD4 TCRs spanning spike. Among the donors, most were white British and more were female, and clonal diversity was possibly underestimated.

Concerning this clone: The antigen remains unidentified.

Per germline, CDR1 LNHDA and CDR2 SQIVND (reference sequence). The CDR3 runs 14 residues. V gave up 3 bases and J gave up 4 bases, with 10 bases separating them. Clones were sequenced by immunoSEQ multiplex PCR, and TCRdb holds only the in-frame ones, with some missing. This table holds about 140,000 clones, around 84% found once. It was second doses at about 4 or about 12 weeks that were pooled. The chain has TRBV19 and TRBJ1-3, with D hard to call. The receptor comes from an adult who received the AZD1222 COVID-19 vaccine. Sequencing used peripheral blood, obtained 28 days after the second AZD1222 dose. The CDR3: CASSISAGGNTIYF. The CDR3 DNA is TGTGCCAGTAGTATTTCCGCAGGAGGAAACACCATATATTTT.